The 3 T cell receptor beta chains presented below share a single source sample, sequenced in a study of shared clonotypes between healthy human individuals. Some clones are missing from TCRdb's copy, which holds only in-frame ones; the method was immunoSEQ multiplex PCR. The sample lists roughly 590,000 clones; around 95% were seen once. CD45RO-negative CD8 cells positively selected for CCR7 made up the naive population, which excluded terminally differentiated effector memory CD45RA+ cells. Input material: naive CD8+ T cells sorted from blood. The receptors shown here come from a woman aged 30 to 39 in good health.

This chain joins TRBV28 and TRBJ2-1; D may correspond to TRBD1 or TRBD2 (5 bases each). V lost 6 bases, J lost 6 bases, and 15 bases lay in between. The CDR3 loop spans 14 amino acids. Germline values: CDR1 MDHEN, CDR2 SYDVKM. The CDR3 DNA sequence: TGTGCCAGCAGATCCGGCCCCGGGGCCAATGAGCAGTTCTTC. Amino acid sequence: CASRSGPGANEQFF. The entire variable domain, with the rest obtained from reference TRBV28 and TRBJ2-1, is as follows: DVKVTQSSRYLVKRTGEKVFLECVQDMDHENMFWYRQDPGLGLRLIYFSYDVKMKEKGDIPEGYSVSREKKERFSLILESASTNQTSMYLCASRSGPGANEQFFGPGTRLTVL.

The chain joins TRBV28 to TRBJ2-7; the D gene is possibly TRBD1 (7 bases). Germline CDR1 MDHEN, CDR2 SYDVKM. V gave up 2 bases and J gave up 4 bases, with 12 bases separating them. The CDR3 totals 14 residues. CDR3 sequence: CASSLRPGGYEQYF. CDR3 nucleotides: TGTGCCAGCAGTTTACGCCCAGGGGGGTACGAGCAGTACTTC.

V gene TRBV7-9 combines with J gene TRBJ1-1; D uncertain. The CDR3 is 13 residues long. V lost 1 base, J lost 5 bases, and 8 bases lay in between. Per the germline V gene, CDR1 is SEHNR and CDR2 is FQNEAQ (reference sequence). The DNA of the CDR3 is TGTGCCAGCAGCTTAGTAAATCGTACTGAAGCTTTCTTT. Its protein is CASSLVNRTEAFF.